This T cell receptor (beta chain) was sequenced during a study of graft-versus-host responses after intestinal transplantation. At the level of the study: Recipients underwent multivisceral, liver-intestinal, or isolated intestinal transplants.

Study results and caveats: Detection of GvH clones occurred in recipient marrow, and some had their first appearance in ileum or blood.

A word on this clone: The antigen remains undetermined.

Profiled with immunoSEQ multiplex PCR; TCRdb holds only in-frame clones, not every one. This table holds tens of thousands of clones, less than 95% found once. The CDR3 runs to 16 residues. V was shortened by 5 bases and J by 3 bases, with 18 bases between the two germline ends. Per germline, CDR1 SGHAT and CDR2 FQNNGV. This sequence joins TRBV11-2 and TRBJ2-3, with a possible D match to TRBD2 (6 bases). The source material was PBMCs, sampled 156 days after intestinal transplant. The sequence derives from a human patient who received an intestinal transplant, so some T cells may come from the graft donor. This CDR3 is CASSLRSGGWTDTQYF. The CDR3 region has the DNA TGTGCCAGCAGCCTTAGGTCCGGGGGTTGGACAGATACGCAGTATTTT.